Presented here are 19 T cell receptor beta chains from one specimen sequenced in a study of a mutant IDH1 vaccine in newly diagnosed glioma. These TCRs' antigens remain unknown. The time point is: week 35, safety follow-up. Doses of 300 ug of mutant IDH1 20-mer peptide were given with topical imiquimod. Only in-frame clones appear in the TCRdb table, and some are missing; sequencing was by immunoSEQ multiplex PCR. The table shows around 60,000 clones, with approximately 80% occurring only once. Here the sequenced sample was PBMCs, taken from a glioma patient whose treatment included an IDH1 peptide vaccine. These receptors came from a man aged 40-50 years with glioma.

CDR3 in DNA: TGTGCCAGCAGTTTATGGGACGGGCCGAACACCGGGGAGCTGTTTTTT. Translation: CASSLWDGPNTGELFF. The genes are TRBV28 and TRBJ2-2, with D uncertain. This CDR3 is 16 amino acids long. V was clipped by 0 bases and J by 0 bases, with 8 bases between them. Germline V gene data show CDR1 as MDHEN and CDR2 as SYDVKM.

The chain employs TRBV7-9 and TRBJ1-4, with D perhaps TRBD1 (6 bases). CDR3 length: 15 amino acids. V lost 2 bases and J 6 bases, leaving 13 bases between the germline ends. The V gene's germline CDR1 is SEHNR and CDR2 FQNEAQ (reference sequence). CDR3 sequence: CASSLSGTRDEKLFF. The CDR3 bases are TGTGCCAGCAGCTTAAGCGGGACACGGGATGAAAAACTGTTTTTT.

This clone was observed a handful of times. The chain is built from TRBV6-1 and TRBJ2-7; D is ambiguous. Germline CDR1 is MNHNS and CDR2 is SASEGT. The CDR3 spans 11 residues. The V end was cut by 4 bases, the J end by 4 bases, with 5 bases between. The CDR3 DNA is TGTGCCAGCAGTGCGATATACGAGCAGTACTTC. Its protein is CASSAIYEQYF.

The chain carries TRBV7-9 and TRBJ1-1, with a weak D call TRBD1 (6 bases). CDR3 length equals 13 residues. Germline V lookup: CDR1 SEHNR, CDR2 FQNEAQ (reference sequence). V lost 6 bases and J lost 8, with 16 bases in between. The CDR3: CASSYLTGQEAFF. CDR3 nucleotides: TGTGCCAGCAGTTATCTGACCGGACAGGAAGCTTTCTTT.

This CDR3 is CASSFSGTVLRGYTF. CDR3 bases: TGTGCCAGCAGCTTCTCCGGGACAGTCCTTCGGGGCTACACCTTC. The chain combines TRBV7-6 with TRBJ1-2, with 7 nucleotides matching TRBD1. CDR1 and CDR2 from the germline V gene are SGHVS and FNYEAQ. Germline trimming cut 3 bases from V and 8 bases from J; bases unmatched to any gene: 12. The CDR3 contains 15 residues.

This clone was counted once. This chain links TRBV28 with TRBJ1-5, with D unclear. Germline lookup yields CDR1 MDHEN and CDR2 SYDVKM. The CDR3 has 12 amino acids. Trimming shortened V by 5 bases and J by 5 bases, and 7 bases separated the two germline ends. Here the CDR3 reads CASSQPYQPQHF. CDR3 bases: TGTGCCAGCAGTCAGCCGTATCAGCCCCAGCATTTT.

The CDR3 is CASSRKGQFMNTEAFF. In DNA, the CDR3 is TGTGCCAGCTCACGAAAGGGACAGTTTATGAACACTGAAGCTTTCTTT. The chain couples TRBV18 to TRBJ1-1, with TRBD1 identical over 7 bases. CDR3 size: 16 residues. Germline loops: CDR1 KGHSH, CDR2 LQKENI. Trimming cost V 4 bases and J 0 bases; bases outside gene matches: 8.

The rearrangement uses TRBV27 and TRBJ2-1, with TRBD2 matching over 11 bases. Germline values: CDR1 MNHEY, CDR2 SMNVEV (reference sequence). Unmatched junction bases numbered 5, after V lost 0 bases and J lost 7 bases. The CDR3 length is 16 residues. The CDR3 here is CASSLSPSGGMNEQFF. As DNA, the CDR3 is TGTGCCAGCAGTTTATCGCCTAGCGGGGGGATGAATGAGCAGTTCTTC.

The V call is TRBV4-1, the J call TRBJ1-5, with 7 nucleotides matching TRBD1. Trimming removed 1 base from V and 0 bases from J; junction bases left unmatched: 3. The V gene's germline CDR1 is MGHRA and CDR2 YSYEKL. This CDR3 is 16 amino acids long. Here the CDR3 DNA reads TGCGCCAGCAGCCAAGGACAGGGCCATAGCAATCAGCCCCAGCATTTT. Translation: CASSQGQGHSNQPQHF.

The V call is TRBV7-2, the J call TRBJ2-5; D remains ambiguous. The germline V gene encodes CDR1 SGHTA and CDR2 FQGNSA. The length of the CDR3 is 13 residues. Trimming pared 1 base from V and 5 bases from J, leaving 8 bases between. CDR3 residues: CASSLVVMETQYF. The DNA of the CDR3 is TGTGCCAGCAGCTTAGTGGTAATGGAGACCCAGTACTTC.

This chain links TRBV28 with TRBJ2-5; 8 bases agree with TRBD1. Germline V gene lookup returns CDR1 MDHEN and CDR2 SYDVKM. The CDR3 consists of 15 residues. V dropped 6 bases and J dropped 4; count of bases not matched to a gene: 10. The DNA for the CDR3 is TGTGCCAGCAGCAGAAGACAGGGGAGGAGAGAGACCCAGTACTTC. As protein: CASSRRQGRRETQYF.

The chain is built from TRBV18 and TRBJ2-7; TRBD2 matches at 7 bases. J gave up 6 bases and V 8 bases, and 10 bases lay outside the gene matches. There are 13 residues in the CDR3. Per germline, CDR1 KGHSH and CDR2 LQKENI. CDR3 coding DNA: TGTGCCAGCGGACTAGATCCAGTCGGCGAGCAGTACTTC. Its translation: CASGLDPVGEQYF.

This CDR3 reads CASSPQTYTDTQYF. CDR3 nucleotide sequence: TGTGCCAGCTCACCGCAGACCTACACAGATACGCAGTATTTT. The chain joins TRBV18 to TRBJ2-3, with D unresolved. The CDR3 extends over 14 amino acids. The germline V gene encodes CDR1 KGHSH and CDR2 LQKENI. Trimming pared 3 bases from V and 2 bases from J, leaving 9 bases between.

This clone was seen more than once but under ten times. CDR3 residues: CASQDRAYSNQPQHF. CDR3 sequence (DNA): TGTGCCAGTCAAGACAGGGCGTATAGCAATCAGCCCCAGCATTTT. The chain combines TRBV19 with TRBJ1-5, with TRBD1 matching 7 bases. The CDR3 covers 15 residues. CDR1 and CDR2 from the germline V gene are LNHDA and SQIVND (reference sequence). The V gene end was trimmed by 8 bases and the J gene end by 0 bases; junction bases not matched to a gene: 7.

In this sample, this clone turned up a few times. This chain joins TRBV29-1 and TRBJ1-1; D call uncertain. This CDR3 has 14 residues. From germline, CDR1 is SQVTM and CDR2 ANQGSEA. Trimming took 5 bases from V and 3 from J, leaving 16 bases between them. Here the CDR3 reads CSVQGSQQDTEAFF. The CDR3 nucleotides read TGCAGCGTTCAAGGGTCACAGCAAGACACTGAAGCTTTCTTT. Supplemented by reference TRBV29-1 and TRBJ1-1, the full variable domain reads SAVISQKPSRDICQRGTSLTIQCQVDSQVTMMFWYRQQPGQSLTLIATANQGSEATYESGFVIDKFPISRPNLTFSTLTVSNMSPEDSSIYLCSVQGSQQDTEAFFGQGTRLTVV.

Of note for this clone: A much larger clone lies one base from this, so it may be a read error. Other DNA sequences in this specimen translate into the identical CDR3. V is TRBV19 and J is TRBJ1-4; D remains ambiguous. V lost 3 bases, J lost 7 bases, and 6 bases lay in between. Germline CDR1 LNHDA, CDR2 SQIVND (reference sequence). The CDR3 is made up of 12 amino acids. CDR3 nucleotides: TGTGCCAGTAGTATTTTTGGTGAAAAACTGTTTTTT. This sequence encodes CASSIFGEKLFF. Full variable domain (outside the CDR3, taken from reference TRBV19 and TRBJ1-4): DGGITQSPKYLFRKEGQNVTLSCEQNLNHDAMYWYRQDPGQGLRLIYYSQIVNDFQKGDIAEGYSVSREKKESFPLTVTSAQKNPTAFYLCASSIFGEKLFFGSGTQLSVL.

The chain employs TRBV13 and TRBJ2-3; 13 nucleotides line up with TRBD2. Germline trimming cut 5 bases from V and 3 bases from J; bases unmatched to any gene: 5. The germline gives CDR1 PRHDT, CDR2 FYEKMQ (reference sequence). The CDR3 consists of 16 residues. The CDR3 nucleotides read TGTGCCAGCAGCCCGGGACTAGCGGGATCGACAGATACGCAGTATTTT. Encoded protein: CASSPGLAGSTDTQYF.

The genes are TRBV5-1 and TRBJ2-5; the match to TRBD1 covers 8 bases. Germline V gene lookup returns CDR1 SGHRS and CDR2 YFSETQ. The CDR3 is 15 amino acids. V gave up 0 bases and J gave up 4 bases; unmatched junction bases: 5. CDR3 sequence reads: CASSLAGQGRETQYF. Here the CDR3 DNA reads TGCGCCAGCAGCTTGGCTGGACAGGGACGAGAGACCCAGTACTTC.

The V gene is TRBV27, the J gene TRBJ2-7; 11 bases map to TRBD2. Losses at the gene ends were 6 bases for V and 2 bases for J; bases not matched to a gene: 6. There are 15 residues in the CDR3. Germline values: CDR1 MNHEY, CDR2 SMNVEV (reference sequence). CDR3 DNA: TGTGCCAGCAGGCCGGGACTAGCGGTAACCTACGAGCAGTACTTC. Protein sequence: CASRPGLAVTYEQYF.